These 9 T cell receptor beta chains came from one sample sequenced in a study of T cell changes during pregnancy in multiple sclerosis. Sequenced by immunoSEQ multiplex PCR; TCRdb stores in-frame clones only, minus some. The sample shows about 87,000 clones, around 93% of them seen only once. The material sequenced was peripheral blood, taken in the third trimester of pregnancy. The receptors come from a female donor in good health, enrolled as a control in a pregnancy study.

The rearrangement links TRBV5-1 to TRBJ2-2; 7 bases line up with TRBD1. The CDR3 has 15 amino acids. Germline CDR1 SGHRS, CDR2 YFSETQ. V shed 0 bases, J shed 1 base, and the junction held 0 bases outside the gene matches. The DNA for the CDR3 is TGCGCCAGCAGCTTGGACAGGGGGAACACCGGGGAGCTGTTTTTT. Protein: CASSLDRGNTGELFF.

The CDR3 coding sequence is TGTGCCATCAGTGTTCCGGGACAGGGCAACTACGAGCAGTACTTC. It encodes CAISVPGQGNYEQYF. The V gene is TRBV10-3, the J gene TRBJ2-7, with 9 nucleotides matching TRBD1. Germline V gene data show CDR1 as ENHRY and CDR2 as SYGVKD. The J segment lost 3 bases and the V segment lost 4 bases, leaving 7 bases of the junction unmatched. CDR3 size: 15 residues.

V is TRBV5-1 and J is TRBJ2-2; D may be TRBD1 (5 bases). V was shortened by 0 bases and J by 1 base, with 10 bases between the two germline ends. The CDR3 has 16 residues. The germline V gene has CDR1 SGHRS and CDR2 YFSETQ. The DNA for the CDR3 is TGCGCCAGCAGCTTGGGGGGCGGCTGGAACACCGGGGAGCTGTTTTTT. Translating it yields CASSLGGGWNTGELFF.

V gene TRBV5-4 combines with J gene TRBJ2-7; D might be TRBD1 (6 bases). The CDR3 loop spans 15 amino acids. V lost 0 bases and J 0 bases, leaving 10 bases between the germline ends. Germline V gene data show CDR1 as SGHNT and CDR2 as YYREEE (reference sequence). In DNA, the CDR3 is TGTGCCAGCAGCTTGGGGACAGCGAGCTCCTACGAGCAGTACTTC. Its protein product is CASSLGTASSYEQYF.

The chain employs TRBV7-8 and TRBJ2-7; 11 nucleotides agree with TRBD2. Trimming took 4 bases from V and 1 from J; bases not matched to a gene: 12. Per the germline V gene, CDR1 is SGHVS and CDR2 is FQNEAQ. CDR3 length: 18 amino acids. In DNA, the CDR3 is TGTGCCAGCAGCTGGAAAGTACTAGCGGGAGTACCTTCCTACGAGCAGTACTTC. This gives the protein CASSWKVLAGVPSYEQYF. Full variable domain (rest looked up from reference TRBV7-8 and TRBJ2-7): GAGVSQSPRYKVAKRGQDVALRCDPISGHVSLFWYQQALGQGPEFLTYFQNEAQLDKSGLPSDRFFAERPEGSVSTLKIQRTQQEDSAVYLCASSWKVLAGVPSYEQYFGPGTRLTVT.

The chain uses TRBV19 and TRBJ2-2; perhaps TRBD1 as D (6 bases). Germline lookup yields CDR1 LNHDA and CDR2 SQIVND (reference sequence). The CDR3 covers 14 residues. V dropped 1 base and J dropped 5 bases, with 8 bases sitting between them. The CDR3 protein is CASSIVGGTGELFF. The CDR3 region has the DNA TGTGCCAGTAGTATAGTAGGGGGTACCGGGGAGCTGTTTTTT.

This chain uses TRBV5-6 with TRBJ1-2, with D uncertain. Germline V gives CDR1 SGHDT, CDR2 YYEEEE. CDR3 length equals 11 residues. V gave up 4 bases and J gave up 8 bases, with 9 bases separating them. The DNA for the CDR3 is TGTGCCAGCAGCGGCACGGGGGGCTACACCTTC. This encodes CASSGTGGYTF.

The rearrangement joins TRBV21-1 to TRBJ2-7; the DNA was not used to check the table's D call, TRBD1. TRBV21-1 is labeled a pseudogene. The CDR3 totals 16 residues. Here the CDR3 DNA reads TGTGCCAGCAAGGATTACACGCGGGACAGTTCCTACGAGCAGTACTTC. As protein: CASKDYTRDSSYEQYF.

The chain's CDR3 is CASSATGEGYQPQHF. In nucleotides, the CDR3 is TGTGCCAGCAGCGCTACAGGGGAAGGTTATCAGCCCCAGCATTTT. This rearrangement joins TRBV28 to TRBJ1-5; TRBD1 agrees at 7 bases. Germline CDR1 is MDHEN and CDR2 is SYDVKM. V shed 6 bases, J shed 5 bases, and the junction held 10 bases outside the gene matches. There are 15 residues in the CDR3.